This TCR beta chain was sequenced for a study of blood T cell repertoires in COVID-19. Clones were read by immunoSEQ multiplex PCR, and TCRdb kept only the in-frame ones, dropping some. This sample carries around 230,000 clones, approximately 80% of them seen once, and the ten largest clones take around 2.5%. CDR1 and CDR2 (germline): MGHDK, SYGVNS. V lost 4 bases to trimming and J lost 0 bases; unmatched junction nucleotides: 9. This CDR3 spans 17 amino acids. This clonotype was sampled from a man aged 40-49 years who had recovered from COVID-19. V is TRBV25-1 and J is TRBJ1-3; 7 nucleotides match TRBD1. Specimen: peripheral blood. The CDR3 bases are TGTGCCAGCAGTGTTCCGATACAGGGGAGCTCTGGAAACACCATATATTTT. Translated: CASSVPIQGSSGNTIYF.